The T cell receptor beta chain under discussion was sequenced for a study of cytomegalovirus exposure and HLA in healthy donors. Each donor was nominally healthy when sampled (though unrecorded immune exposures were likely). PCR amplification relied on 60 Vbeta primers (plus 13 Jbeta primers). Only in-frame clones appear in the TCRdb table, and some are missing; sequencing was by immunoSEQ multiplex PCR. The sample records roughly 180,000 clones, 80% being singletons. This CDR3 region has 18 residues. V shed 4 bases, J shed 4 bases, and the junction held 7 bases outside the gene matches. In germline, CDR1 is MGHRA, CDR2 YSYEKL.

This sequence originates from a man aged 25 to 40 in good health and CMV-seropositive. Sequenced: PBMCs. V is TRBV4-1 and J is TRBJ2-2; 15 nucleotides agree with TRBD2. CDR3 nucleotides: TGCGCCAGCAGCCGAGGACTAGCGGGGGGGCCGGGCACCGGGGAGCTGTTTTTT. This gives the protein CASSRGLAGGPGTGELFF.